A single sample gave rise to the 27 T cell receptor beta chains below, sequenced in a study of blood T cell repertoires in COVID-19. Profiling relied on immunoSEQ multiplex PCR, and the TCRdb table lists in-frame clones only, not all of them. Among roughly 69,000 clones listed, roughly 89% were seen once. The sequenced material came from peripheral blood. These receptors were collected from a man aged 50 or older with acute or convalescent COVID-19.

V gene TRBV6-1 combines with J gene TRBJ2-2; 8 bases agree with TRBD1. The V and J ends lost 6 bases and 7 bases, in that order; junction bases with no gene match: 7. CDR3 length: 14 residues. CDR1 and CDR2 from the germline V gene are MNHNS and SASEGT. CDR3 nucleotides: TGTGCCAGCAGCAAACAGGGGGAAGGCGGGGAGCTGTTTTTT. It translates to CASSKQGEGGELFF.

The chain employs TRBV9 and TRBJ2-7; D is perhaps TRBD2 (7 bases). The CDR3 has 15 residues. Trimming cost V 4 bases and J 3 bases, with 17 bases left between them. Germline V gene lookup returns CDR1 SGDLS and CDR2 YYNGEE. The DNA for the CDR3 is TGTGCCAGCAGCCCCGGAGGGGGGGTAGTCTACGAGCAGTACTTC. It translates to CASSPGGGVVYEQYF.

This rearrangement joins TRBV30 to TRBJ2-3; D gene ambiguous. CDR1 is GTSNPN and CDR2 is SVGIG in the germline V gene (reference sequence). The CDR3 sequence is 17 residues long. V shed 3 bases and J shed 0 bases, with 19 bases lying between them. The CDR3 DNA follows: TGTGCCTGGAGGGCCCCCTCCCCGCAGACTAGCACAGATACGCAGTATTTT. Residues: CAWRAPSPQTSTDTQYF.

The gene calls are TRBV5-6 and TRBJ2-1; TRBD1 agrees at 9 bases. CDR1 is SGHDT and CDR2 is YYEEEE in the germline V gene. CDR3 length: 16 amino acids. V was clipped by 3 bases and J by 2 bases; unmatched bases: 6. In DNA, the CDR3 is TGTGCCAGCAGCTGGCTGGACAGGGGCCCCTACAATGAGCAGTTCTTC. It codes for CASSWLDRGPYNEQFF.

The genes are TRBV5-1 and TRBJ1-2, with 9 bases that match TRBD1. CDR3 length: 13 amino acids. Germline V gene lookup returns CDR1 SGHRS and CDR2 YFSETQ. V was clipped by 4 bases and J by 5 bases; unmatched bases: 3. The DNA for the CDR3 is TGCGCCAGCAGCCCAGGACAGGGGTATGGCTACACCTTC. It translates to CASSPGQGYGYTF. Together with reference TRBV5-1 and TRBJ1-2, the CDR3 gives the full variable domain: KAGVTQTPRYLIKTRGQQVTLSCSPISGHRSVSWYQQTPGQGLQFLFEYFSETQRNKGNFPGRFSGRQFSNSRSEMNVSTLELGDSALYLCASSPGQGYGYTFGSGTRLTVV.

The chain uses TRBV5-1 and TRBJ1-2; 11 bases are shared with TRBD1. The CDR3 is 18 residues long. The V and J ends lost 0 bases and 2 bases, in that order; junction bases with no gene match: 9. Germline CDR1 and CDR2: SGHRS and YFSETQ. The CDR3 DNA sequence: TGCGCCAGCAGCTTGGCCAGGACAGGGGGCGCGGGGAACTATGGCTACACCTTC. This gives the protein CASSLARTGGAGNYGYTF. Full variable domain (rest looked up from reference TRBV5-1 and TRBJ1-2): KAGVTQTPRYLIKTRGQQVTLSCSPISGHRSVSWYQQTPGQGLQFLFEYFSETQRNKGNFPGRFSGRQFSNSRSEMNVSTLELGDSALYLCASSLARTGGAGNYGYTFGSGTRLTVV.

This chain links TRBV24-1 with TRBJ2-5; TRBD1 aligns across 7 bases. Per the germline V gene, CDR1 is KGHDR and CDR2 is SFDVKD. V gave up 3 bases and J gave up 1 base; unmatched junction bases: 4. The CDR3 has 15 residues. The CDR3: CATSDPRTGQETQYF. The CDR3 coding sequence is TGTGCCACCAGTGATCCCCGGACAGGCCAAGAGACCCAGTACTTC.

There are a few counts of this clone. The chain carries TRBV7-9 and TRBJ2-3; 14 nucleotides agree with TRBD2. V shed 5 bases, J shed 5 bases, and the junction held 0 bases outside the gene matches. Germline CDR1 is SEHNR and CDR2 is FQNEAQ (reference sequence). The CDR3 has 14 amino acids. The CDR3 spells CASSGLAGGDTQYF. The CDR3 DNA is TGTGCCAGCAGCGGACTAGCGGGAGGAGATACGCAGTATTTT.

This chain uses TRBV9 with TRBJ2-1; 7 nucleotides agree with TRBD2. J lost 0 bases, V lost 4 bases, and 7 bases had no gene match. CDR1 SGDLS and CDR2 YYNGEE come from the germline V gene. CDR3 length equals 16 residues. The CDR3 DNA sequence: TGTGCCAGCAGCTACCAAGCGGGAAGCTCCTACAATGAGCAGTTCTTC. Protein sequence: CASSYQAGSSYNEQFF.

The chain combines TRBV5-1 with TRBJ1-2, with 8 bases lining up with TRBD1. The CDR3 has 13 residues. Germline assignment: CDR1 SGHRS and CDR2 YFSETQ. V shed 3 bases and J 4 bases; nucleotides not matched to a gene: 2. CDR3 loop: CASSSGQGYGYTF. The CDR3 region has the DNA TGCGCCAGCAGCTCAGGACAGGGCTATGGCTACACCTTC.

The chain uses TRBV3-1 (or the pseudogene TRBV3-2) and TRBJ2-5; D not resolved. This CDR3 is 15 amino acids long. Germline V gene data show CDR1 as LGHDT and CDR2 as YNNKEL (reference sequence). V was trimmed by 0 bases and J by 4 bases, leaving 12 bases between them. CDR3 amino acids: CASSQELATVETQYF. The DNA of the CDR3 is TGTGCCAGCAGCCAAGAGTTGGCCACCGTAGAGACCCAGTACTTC.

The rearrangement uses TRBV24-1 and TRBJ2-1; maybe TRBD2 (6 bases). Trimming cost V 4 bases and J 11 bases, with 14 bases left between them. The CDR3 loop spans 13 amino acids. The germline CDR1 and CDR2 sequences are KGHDR and SFDVKD. CDR3 region: CATSDPGLTQQFF. The CDR3 DNA reads as TGTGCCACCAGTGACCCGGGACTTACGCAGCAGTTCTTC.

J is TRBJ1-4 and V is TRBV11-3; 10 bases agree with TRBD1. CDR1 SGHNT and CDR2 YENEEA come from the germline V gene. This CDR3 is built from 16 residues. V shed 2 bases and J 6 bases; nucleotides not matched to a gene: 6. The CDR3 bases are TGTGCCAGCAGCTTAATGACCGGGACAGGGGATGAAAAACTGTTTTTT. It translates to CASSLMTGTGDEKLFF.

The chain employs TRBV19 and TRBJ2-5; a weak D match, TRBD2 (5 bases). V shed 3 bases and J shed 2 bases, with 16 bases lying between them. Germline V gene sequence: CDR1 LNHDA, CDR2 SQIVND (reference sequence). The CDR3 covers 16 residues. CDR3 sequence reads: CASSIKSGLLQETQYF. In nucleotides, the CDR3 is TGTGCCAGTAGTATTAAATCCGGACTTTTACAAGAGACCCAGTACTTC.

V usage is TRBV9 and J usage is TRBJ2-1; TRBD2 aligns across 11 bases. This CDR3 region has 15 residues. Germline trimming cut 4 bases from V and 3 bases from J; bases unmatched to any gene: 3. Looked up from germline, CDR1 is SGDLS and CDR2 is YYNGEE. CDR3 nucleotides: TGTGCCAGCAGCACACTAGCGGGAGTCTACAATGAGCAGTTCTTC. Its translation: CASSTLAGVYNEQFF.

The chain uses TRBV7-9 and TRBJ1-2; D might be TRBD1 (5 bases). This CDR3 is 14 amino acids long. The germline CDR1 and CDR2 sequences are SEHNR and FQNEAQ (reference sequence). The V end was cut by 1 base, the J end by 3 bases, with 9 bases between. This chain's CDR3 is CASSLDRPDYGYTF. In nucleotides, the CDR3 is TGTGCCAGCAGCTTAGACAGGCCTGACTATGGCTACACCTTC. The whole variable domain, remainder taken from reference TRBV7-9 and TRBJ1-2, is DTGVSQNPRHKITKRGQNVTFRCDPISEHNRLYWYRQTLGQGPEFLTYFQNEAQLEKSRLLSDRFSAERPKGSFSTLEIQRTEQGDSAMYLCASSLDRPDYGYTFGSGTRLTVV.

This sequence joins TRBV3-1 (or the pseudogene TRBV3-2) and TRBJ2-7, with a possible D match to TRBD2 (6 bases). The CDR3 spans 15 residues. Trimming pared 1 base from V and 7 bases from J, leaving 17 bases between. Germline CDR1 is LGHDT and CDR2 is YNNKEL (reference sequence). The CDR3 is CASSQVGAGKREQYF. In DNA, the CDR3 is TGTGCCAGCAGCCAAGTTGGGGCGGGGAAACGGGAGCAGTACTTC.

The V gene is TRBV10-3, the J gene TRBJ2-3; D might be TRBD2 (5 bases). CDR1 and CDR2 (germline): ENHRY, SYGVKD. The CDR3 length is 13 residues. The V end was cut by 5 bases, the J end by 2 bases, with 8 bases between. CDR3 amino acids: CAISLTTTDTQYF. The DNA for the CDR3 is TGTGCCATCAGTTTGACTACCACAGATACGCAGTATTTT.

The chain carries TRBV9 and TRBJ1-1; tentatively, D is TRBD1 (6 bases). From germline, CDR1 is SGDLS and CDR2 YYNGEE. The CDR3 is 14 amino acids. V was trimmed by 4 bases and J by 4 bases, leaving 14 bases between them. The CDR3 bases are TGTGCCAGCAGCCCCACAGGGCTCGCCACTGAAGCTTTCTTT. It translates to CASSPTGLATEAFF. Variable domain in full (rest from reference TRBV9 and TRBJ1-1): DSGVTQTPKHLITATGQRVTLRCSPRSGDLSVYWYQQSLDQGLQFLIQYYNGEERAKGNILERFSAQQFPDLHSELNLSSLELGDSALYFCASSPTGLATEAFFGQGTRLTVV.

The gene calls are TRBV19 and TRBJ2-7, with D perhaps matching TRBD2 (5 bases). V was cut by 4 bases and J by 2 bases, with 15 bases left in between. Germline V lookup: CDR1 LNHDA, CDR2 SQIVND (reference sequence). The CDR3 is made up of 15 amino acids. The CDR3 sequence: CASSTFGTRAYEQYF. The CDR3 DNA is TGTGCCAGTAGTACCTTCGGTACTAGAGCCTACGAGCAGTACTTC. The full variable domain, with the rest looked up from reference TRBV19 and TRBJ2-7, is DGGITQSPKYLFRKEGQNVTLSCEQNLNHDAMYWYRQDPGQGLRLIYYSQIVNDFQKGDIAEGYSVSREKKESFPLTVTSAQKNPTAFYLCASSTFGTRAYEQYFGPGTRLTVT.

The gene calls are TRBV3-1 (or the pseudogene TRBV3-2) and TRBJ2-2; perhaps TRBD2 as D (6 bases). The V end was cut by 0 bases, the J end by 0 bases, with 8 bases between. This CDR3 spans 16 amino acids. Germline assignment: CDR1 LGHDT and CDR2 YNNKEL (reference sequence). This CDR3 reads CASSQDRGTNTGELFF. CDR3 bases: TGTGCCAGCAGCCAAGATCGCGGGACGAACACCGGGGAGCTGTTTTTT.

The V call is TRBV2, the J call TRBJ1-2; 7 nucleotides agree with TRBD1. V gave up 6 bases and J gave up 3 bases; unmatched junction bases: 13. This CDR3 is built from 16 residues. Germline V gives CDR1 SNHLY, CDR2 FYNNEI. CDR3 coding DNA: TGTGCCAGCAGGACAGGGTTTGGCATGGTGGACTATGGCTACACCTTC. Protein sequence: CASRTGFGMVDYGYTF. The variable domain in full, completed from reference TRBV2 and TRBJ1-2, reads EPEVTQTPSHQVTQMGQEVILRCVPISNHLYFYWYRQILGQKVEFLVSFYNNEISEKSEIFDDQFSVERPDGSNFTLKIRSTKLEDSAMYFCASRTGFGMVDYGYTFGSGTRLTVV.

The chain couples TRBV6-1 to TRBJ2-7; D unclear. The CDR3 is 16 amino acids. Germline assignment: CDR1 MNHNS and CDR2 SASEGT. V lost 2 bases to trimming and J lost 2 bases, with 16 bases between them. CDR3 residues: CASSESLPRSAYEQYF. In DNA, the CDR3 is TGTGCCAGCAGTGAAAGTCTCCCCCGGAGTGCCTACGAGCAGTACTTC.

This chain links TRBV4-3 with TRBJ2-7; possible D gene TRBD2, 6 bases. The CDR3 consists of 14 residues. V dropped 6 bases and J dropped 2 bases, with 14 bases sitting between them. Germline V gives CDR1 LGHNA, CDR2 YSLEER. The DNA of the CDR3 is TGCGCCAGCAGTCCGGGAGTTGGGACCTACGAGCAGTACTTC. It encodes CASSPGVGTYEQYF.

In this sample, this clone turned up once. The V call is TRBV5-1, the J call TRBJ1-2, with 12 bases aligning to TRBD1. The CDR3 is 17 amino acids. Germline CDR1 and CDR2: SGHRS and YFSETQ. The V and J ends lost 4 bases and 7 bases, in that order; junction bases with no gene match: 14. The CDR3 region is CASSRPGTGGAVGGYTF. The CDR3 DNA reads as TGCGCCAGCAGCCGTCCCGGGACAGGGGGCGCAGTCGGTGGCTACACCTTC.

The J gene is TRBJ2-1, the V gene TRBV6-4; TRBD1 matches at 7 bases. Losses at the gene ends were 4 bases for V and 9 bases for J; bases not matched to a gene: 12. From germline, CDR1 is MRHNA and CDR2 SNTAGT. CDR3 length equals 15 residues. Here the CDR3 DNA reads TGTGCCAGCAGTGTAGGGACAGCTCCAGGGGGTGAGCAGTTCTTC. Residues: CASSVGTAPGGEQFF.

J is TRBJ2-3 and V is TRBV10-3; 8 positions agree with TRBD1. With 4 bases clipped from V and 5 bases from J, the junction kept 2 bases outside the gene matches. Germline V gives CDR1 ENHRY, CDR2 SYGVKD. The CDR3 loop spans 13 amino acids. The CDR3 DNA reads as TGTGCCATCAGTGGGACAGGGCTAGATACGCAGTATTTT. This encodes CAISGTGLDTQYF.